This TCR beta chain was sequenced for a study of early T cells in non-severe SARS-CoV-2 infection. Whole-study results and caveats: VDJdb-based matching was biased toward anti-spike CD8 responses and missed private and CD4 specificities.

As part of library construction, unique molecular identifiers were attached to individual cDNA molecules. TCRdb fed the 5' RACE reads into MiXCR, producing one record per CDR3 protein. Found here are approximately 100,000 distinct CDR3 sequences, approximately 16% of them singletons; the top ten hold about 1.3%. At least ten counts were recorded for this clonotype. Its antigen is unknown. Germline CDR1 reads MNHNS; CDR2 reads SASEGT. The length of the CDR3 is 15 residues. Germline trimming cut 0 bases from V and 6 bases from J; bases unmatched to any gene: 4. The sequence came from an adult who was a healthcare worker with PCR-confirmed SARS-CoV-2 infection or an uninfected control (not recorded which). The chain has TRBV6-1 and TRBJ1-1, with TRBD1 identical over 10 bases. The sample comprised whole blood. The CDR3: CASSEAMDRGAEAFF. In DNA form, the CDR3 reads TGTGCCAGCAGTGAAGCAATGGACAGGGGGGCTGAAGCTTTCTTT.